Following are 31 T cell receptor beta chains from one sample sequenced in a study of CD8 T cells in ankylosing spondylitis. A single record per CDR3 protein comes from TCRdb applying MiXCR to the 5' RACE reads. The table records fewer than 400,000 distinct CDR3 sequences, over 12% of them present only once. Source material: blood, either unsorted or a sorted T cell fraction (not recorded which). These receptors were obtained from a male donor with ankylosing spondylitis or in good health (not recorded which).

This CDR3 is CASSFGPTPYGYTF. CDR3 coding DNA: TGTGCCAGCAGCTTCGGACCTACTCCCTATGGCTACACCTTC. V usage is TRBV7-9 and J usage is TRBJ1-2, with D unresolved. The CDR3 is 14 amino acids. The V gene's germline CDR1 is SEHNR and CDR2 FQNEAQ (reference sequence). The V end was cut by 3 bases, the J end by 4 bases, with 12 bases between.

The chain couples TRBV10-3 to TRBJ2-7, with D possibly being TRBD1 (6 bases). This CDR3 has 14 amino acids. V was shortened by 6 bases and J by 2 bases, with 14 bases between the two germline ends. Germline loops: CDR1 ENHRY, CDR2 SYGVKD. CDR3 loop: CAIRGAGATYEQYF. CDR3 DNA: TGTGCCATCAGGGGGGCAGGGGCGACCTACGAGCAGTACTTC.

The table lists this clonotype with many counts. The V gene is TRBV27, the J gene TRBJ2-1; 7 nucleotides agree with TRBD1. The CDR3 is made up of 15 amino acids. The germline V gene has CDR1 MNHEY and CDR2 SMNVEV (reference sequence). The trim removed 6 bases at V and 0 bases at J, leaving 5 bases unmatched. DNA of the CDR3: TGTGCCAGCAGACTGACAGGGAGCTCCTACAATGAGCAGTTCTTC. Encoded protein: CASRLTGSSYNEQFF.

This clonotype was recorded a few times. The rearrangement links TRBV20-1 to TRBJ2-2; perhaps TRBD1 as D (6 bases). The germline V gene encodes CDR1 DFQATT and CDR2 SNEGSKA (reference sequence). The CDR3 has 14 residues. The V gene lost 6 bases and the J gene lost 1 base, with 12 bases spanning the gap. This chain's CDR3 is CSASGQQNTGELFF. The CDR3 DNA sequence: TGCAGTGCGTCCGGACAGCAGAACACCGGGGAGCTGTTTTTT.

V is TRBV12-3 or TRBV12-4 and J is TRBJ1-1; 9 nucleotides align to TRBD1. There are 17 residues in the CDR3. The V segment lost 5 bases and the J segment 3 bases; nucleotides outside the gene matches: 13. The CDR3 DNA follows: TGTGCCAGCAGTGCATCCGGGACAGGGACTGGGTACACTGAAGCTTTCTTT. Amino acids: CASSASGTGTGYTEAFF.

The chain recombines TRBV7-8 with TRBJ2-7; D unclear. V was pared by 3 bases and J by 3 bases, with 9 bases between. This CDR3 region has 13 residues. Germline lookup yields CDR1 SGHVS and CDR2 FQNEAQ. The CDR3: CASSFVSHYEQYF. Written as DNA, the CDR3 is TGTGCCAGCAGCTTCGTATCCCACTACGAGCAGTACTTC.

This clonotype was seen more than once but under ten times. The CDR3 here is CASSPGRRGTEAFF. In nucleotides, the CDR3 is TGTGCCAGCAGCCCTGGACGGAGGGGGACTGAAGCTTTCTTT. The rearrangement links TRBV5-6 to TRBJ1-1; tentative D call: TRBD1 (6 bases). V was clipped by 4 bases and J by 5 bases, with 15 bases between them. The CDR3 runs 14 residues. Germline CDR1 reads SGHDT; CDR2 reads YYEEEE. The full variable domain, with the rest looked up from reference TRBV5-6 and TRBJ1-1, is DAGVTQSPTHLIKTRGQQVTLRCSPKSGHDTVSWYQQALGQGPQFIFQYYEEEERQRGNFPDRFSGHQFPNYSSELNVNALLLGDSALYLCASSPGRRGTEAFFGQGTRLTVV.

This clonotype occurred a few times. The gene calls are TRBV27 and TRBJ2-7; 12 bases agree with TRBD2. CDR3 length: 16 residues. The trim removed 7 bases at V and 0 bases at J, leaving 7 bases unmatched. Germline values: CDR1 MNHEY, CDR2 SMNVEV (reference sequence). The CDR3 protein is CASTRLAGEVSYEQYF. The DNA for the CDR3 is TGTGCCAGCACCCGACTAGCGGGGGAGGTCTCCTACGAGCAGTACTTC.

This clonotype has at least ten counts. The chain has TRBV16 and TRBJ1-1, with TRBD1 matching 7 bases. The ends lost 0 bases at V and 10 bases at J; junction bases unmatched: 5. CDR1 is KGHSY and CDR2 is FQNENV in the germline V gene. The CDR3 runs to 13 residues. This chain's CDR3 is CASSQSRAGGAFF. The CDR3 DNA is TGTGCCAGCAGCCAATCCCGCGCAGGGGGAGCTTTCTTT.

The chain has TRBV29-1 and TRBJ1-2; no reliable D call. The length of the CDR3 is 9 residues. With 6 bases removed from V and 3 bases from J, the gap between germline ends came to 2 bases. CDR1 SQVTM and CDR2 ANQGSEA come from the germline V gene. The CDR3 region is CSVDYGYTF. DNA for the CDR3: TGCAGCGTGGACTATGGCTACACCTTC.

This clonotype appeared once. The rearrangement joins TRBV10-3 to TRBJ2-1, with 8 positions matching TRBD2. V lost 6 bases and J lost 5; bases outside the gene matches: 15. This CDR3 spans 17 amino acids. The germline gives CDR1 ENHRY, CDR2 SYGVKD. CDR3 loop: CAISPQSRREVDNEQFF. The CDR3 region has the DNA TGTGCCATCAGCCCACAAAGTAGGCGGGAGGTCGACAATGAGCAGTTCTTC.

The chain is built from TRBV6-1 and TRBJ2-3; 7 nucleotides align to TRBD2. The CDR3 consists of 15 residues. Per the germline V gene, CDR1 is MNHNS and CDR2 is SASEGT. V trimming: 6 bases; J trimming: 2 bases; junction bases outside the gene matches: 8. The CDR3 region has the DNA TGTGCCAGCAGCCCCCGGGGAGGGGACACAGATACGCAGTATTTT. This encodes CASSPRGGDTDTQYF.

This chain uses TRBV4-1 with TRBJ2-3, with 7 nucleotides matching TRBD1. There are 14 residues in the CDR3. V was pared by 3 bases and J by 7 bases, with 7 bases of the junction left unmatched. Germline CDR1 is MGHRA and CDR2 is YSYEKL. The CDR3 is CASSQDQTGNTQYF. CDR3 nucleotide sequence: TGCGCCAGCAGCCAGGACCAGACAGGGAATACGCAGTATTTT.

This clonotype turned up a few times. The rearrangement links TRBV6-1 to TRBJ2-1, with 10 bases matching TRBD2. The CDR3 spans 15 residues. CDR1 and CDR2 from the germline V gene are MNHNS and SASEGT. V was pared by 5 bases and J by 5 bases, with 6 bases of the junction left unmatched. CDR3 region: CASSPSGRRNNEQFF. The CDR3 DNA follows: TGTGCCAGCAGTCCTAGCGGGAGAAGGAACAATGAGCAGTTCTTC.

This chain uses TRBV29-1 with TRBJ1-1; D perhaps matches TRBD1 (5 bases). This CDR3 comprises 13 residues. CDR1 and CDR2 (germline): SQVTM, ANQGSEA. Trimming removed 8 bases from V and 1 base from J, with 14 bases in between. CDR3 coding DNA: TGCAGCTACCTGGGGACGGCGAACACTGAAGCTTTCTTT. Its translation is CSYLGTANTEAFF.

The gene calls are TRBV24-1 and TRBJ2-1; D possibly corresponds to TRBD2 (5 bases). CDR3 length: 16 residues. The V and J ends lost 2 bases and 6 bases respectively, with 16 bases between them. In germline, CDR1 is KGHDR, CDR2 SFDVKD. CDR3 protein: CATSDSSSRVPNEQFF. The CDR3 region has the DNA TGTGCCACCAGTGATTCTTCTAGCCGTGTCCCCAATGAGCAGTTCTTC.

This chain links TRBV5-1 with TRBJ1-1; D ambiguous. In germline, CDR1 is SGHRS, CDR2 YFSETQ. The CDR3 extends over 18 amino acids. The germline V and J ends were trimmed by 0 bases and 1 base, with 19 bases remaining between them. CDR3 protein: CASSLAGGERRRNTEAFF. CDR3 coding DNA: TGCGCCAGCAGCTTGGCGGGTGGGGAGAGAAGGAGGAACACTGAAGCTTTCTTT.

The rearrangement uses TRBV9 and TRBJ2-1, with D tentatively TRBD1 (5 bases). There are 13 residues in the CDR3. Trimming cost V 0 bases and J 4 bases, with 5 bases left between them. Looked up from germline, CDR1 is SGDLS and CDR2 is YYNGEE. The CDR3 region has the DNA TGTGCCAGCAGCGTAGACAGGTACAATGAGCAGTTCTTC. Translating it yields CASSVDRYNEQFF.

This clonotype was found a few times. V is TRBV28 and J is TRBJ1-2, with 8 nucleotides matching TRBD1. Germline V lookup: CDR1 MDHEN, CDR2 SYDVKM. V was pared by 4 bases and J by 4 bases, with 5 bases of the junction left unmatched. The CDR3 is 14 amino acids. This CDR3 reads CASSWTGLLYGYTF. CDR3 DNA: TGTGCCAGCAGTTGGACAGGGTTACTCTATGGCTACACCTTC.

This clonotype appeared a few times. The CDR3 protein is CASSKDGSYEQYF. DNA for the CDR3: TGCGCCAGCAGCAAGGACGGCTCCTACGAGCAGTACTTC. The V gene is TRBV5-1, the J gene TRBJ2-7; unclear D gene. The germline V gene encodes CDR1 SGHRS and CDR2 YFSETQ. With 4 bases removed from V and 0 bases from J, the gap between germline ends came to 8 bases. This CDR3 has 13 amino acids. The full variable domain, its missing parts supplied by reference TRBV5-1 and TRBJ2-7, is KAGVTQTPRYLIKTRGQQVTLSCSPISGHRSVSWYQQTPGQGLQFLFEYFSETQRNKGNFPGRFSGRQFSNSRSEMNVSTLELGDSALYLCASSKDGSYEQYFGPGTRLTVT.

In this sample, this clonotype turned up a few times. V and J are TRBV12-3 or TRBV12-4 and TRBJ1-2; no definite D call. This CDR3 spans 12 amino acids. Trimming took off 6 bases at V and 6 bases at J, with 11 bases between the two ends. DNA of the CDR3: TGTGCCAGCAGCCGAAACGCGGATGGCTACACCTTC. Protein: CASSRNADGYTF.

There are a few counts of this clonotype. The chain has TRBV5-1 and TRBJ1-4, with D hard to call. Germline V gene data show CDR1 as SGHRS and CDR2 as YFSETQ. Trimming stripped 4 bases from V and 4 bases from J, with 14 bases between. The CDR3 consists of 15 residues. CDR3 nucleotide sequence: TGCGCCAGCAGCACAATTTCGGACGGTAATGAAAAACTGTTTTTT. This encodes CASSTISDGNEKLFF.

This clonotype was seen a handful of times. V and J are TRBV7-2 and TRBJ2-3, with 7 bases matching TRBD2. The CDR3 has 16 amino acids. Per the germline V gene, CDR1 is SGHTA and CDR2 is FQGNSA. The ends lost 5 bases at V and 0 bases at J; junction bases unmatched: 8. The CDR3 coding sequence is TGTGCCAGCAGCCCGCGGGTGGGAGGGAGCACAGATACGCAGTATTTT. It specifies CASSPRVGGSTDTQYF.

The genes are TRBV5-4 and TRBJ2-3, with TRBD2 identical over 10 bases. V lost 2 bases, J lost 4 bases, and 4 bases stayed unmatched. The V gene's germline CDR1 is SGHNT and CDR2 YYREEE (reference sequence). CDR3 length equals 15 residues. The CDR3 here is CASSLAGGPADTQYF. In nucleotides, the CDR3 is TGTGCCAGCAGCTTAGCGGGGGGGCCAGCAGATACGCAGTATTTT.

This clonotype was counted many times. The chain joins TRBV10-2 to TRBJ2-7; a weak D match, TRBD2 (5 bases). The CDR3 is made up of 19 amino acids. Trimming left V 2 bases short and J 3 bases short, with 26 bases between. CDR1 WSHSY and CDR2 SAAADI come from the germline V gene. DNA for the CDR3: TGCGCCAGCAGTGAGCCGTTTTCTAGCCTAAGCCGTACTAGCTACGAGCAGTACTTC. Translation: CASSEPFSSLSRTSYEQYF.

There are a few counts of this clonotype. V usage is TRBV30 and J usage is TRBJ2-3; D gene uncertain. This CDR3 comprises 12 residues. Trimming took 0 bases from V and 6 from J, leaving 7 bases between them. From germline, CDR1 is GTSNPN and CDR2 SVGIG (reference sequence). CDR3 sequence: CAWSVEVDTQYF. CDR3 nucleotides: TGTGCCTGGAGTGTAGAGGTGGATACGCAGTATTTT.

The sample holds a few counts of this clonotype. V gene TRBV7-8 combines with J gene TRBJ1-2; TRBD1 might be the D (6 bases). Trimming shortened V by 1 base and J by 3 bases, and 12 bases separated the two germline ends. Germline CDR1 and CDR2: SGHVS and FQNEAQ. The CDR3 is 15 amino acids. CDR3 nucleotide sequence: TGTGCCAGCAGCTTAGAATGGGCAGGGGACTATGGCTACACCTTC. It is translated as CASSLEWAGDYGYTF.

CDR3 bases: TGTGCCAGCAGCTTGGACAGAAGCACTGAAGCTTTCTTT. It encodes CASSLDRSTEAFF. J is TRBJ1-1 and V is TRBV7-7, with D possibly being TRBD1 (6 bases). The CDR3 runs to 13 residues. Trimming stripped 3 bases from V and 4 bases from J, with 9 bases between. CDR1 SSHAT and CDR2 FNYEAQ come from the germline V gene (reference sequence).

The V gene is TRBV6-1, the J gene TRBJ1-5, with TRBD1 matching over 8 bases. This CDR3 is 15 amino acids long. The junction had 4 bases not matched to a gene; V was cut back by 6 bases and J by 0 bases. CDR1 and CDR2 (germline): MNHNS, SASEGT. CDR3 sequence reads: CASRDRVGSNQPQHF. The CDR3 DNA follows: TGTGCCAGCAGGGACAGGGTGGGTAGCAATCAGCCCCAGCATTTT.

V usage is TRBV5-1 and J usage is TRBJ2-1; 7 bases match TRBD1. V gave up 2 bases and J gave up 5 bases; unmatched junction bases: 13. Germline CDR1 and CDR2: SGHRS and YFSETQ. The CDR3 contains 17 residues. The CDR3 spells CASSFGPGTVDHNEQFF. In DNA form, the CDR3 reads TGCGCCAGCAGCTTCGGTCCCGGGACAGTGGACCACAATGAGCAGTTCTTC. The complete variable domain, with remaining parts taken from reference TRBV5-1 and TRBJ2-1, reads KAGVTQTPRYLIKTRGQQVTLSCSPISGHRSVSWYQQTPGQGLQFLFEYFSETQRNKGNFPGRFSGRQFSNSRSEMNVSTLELGDSALYLCASSFGPGTVDHNEQFFGPGTRLTVL.

This chain links TRBV3-1 with TRBJ2-7, with 10 bases identical to TRBD1. Trimming at V came to 1 base and at J to 2 bases, leaving 2 bases not matched to a gene. The germline gives CDR1 LGHDT, CDR2 YNNKEL (reference sequence). The CDR3 extends over 15 amino acids. DNA for the CDR3: TGTGCCAGCAGCCAAGGCGGGACAGGGGCCTACGAGCAGTACTTC. This translates into CASSQGGTGAYEQYF.